Listed here is a single TCR beta chain. Antigen: not known. Diagnoses used clinical symptoms, serum thyroxine and TRAb, thyroid ultrasound and orbital computed tomography. This entry comes from a study of T cells in Graves' hyperthyroidism and ophthalmopathy. Study as a whole: Peripheral blood was acquired at first diagnosis, ahead of any therapy whatsoever.

Authors of the study amplified TCR beta CDR3 regions from RNA transcripts. The HTBI set primed first-round TCR CDR3 RT-PCR. Via MiXCR, TCRdb re-called the multiplex PCR reads, giving one row per CDR3 protein. Of around 270,000 distinct CDR3 sequences listed, less than 20% are singletons. Points from the study as a whole: In validation, the model predicted ophthalmopathy. These predictions came a median around 5.9 months before onset. Blood also held most thyroid clonotypes expanded beyond 0.001.

CDR1 is MNHEY, CDR2 SVGEGT, per germline. The CDR3 sequence is 14 residues long. V lost 1 base and J 0 bases, leaving 6 bases between the germline ends. Sample: blood. The V gene is TRBV6-2 or TRBV6-3, the J gene TRBJ1-1; D remains unclear. The sequence derives from a man aged 45-60 years with Graves' ophthalmopathy. CDR3 sequence reads: CASSYFELNTEAFF. DNA for the CDR3: TGTGCCAGCAGTTACTTCGAACTGAACACTGAAGCTTTCTTT.